Listed here are 3 T cell receptor beta chains from one sample, sequenced in a study of CD8 T cells in Susac syndrome. RNA, at about 0.45 to 1 ug, was reverse transcribed with random hexamers. One entry per CDR3 protein, called by TCRdb with MiXCR from the immunoSEQ multiplex PCR reads. The sample holds 150,000 to 200,000 distinct CDR3 sequences; about 91% are singletons and the top ten take around 0.1%. The specimen sequenced was CD4+ T cells from PBMCs. The receptors come from a human donor with Susac syndrome.

V usage is TRBV3-1 and J usage is TRBJ2-2; D is unresolved. Looked up from germline, CDR1 is LGHDT and CDR2 is YNNKEL (reference sequence). Between the trimmed V and J ends, which lost 2 bases and 3 bases, there was a span of 10 bases. This CDR3 has 15 residues. The CDR3 spells CASSQYDLYTGELFF. In DNA, the CDR3 is TGTGCCAGCAGCCAATACGACTTATACACCGGGGAGCTGTTTTTT.

This chain joins TRBV6-6 and TRBJ2-5; possible D gene TRBD2, 7 bases. This CDR3 region has 14 residues. V lost 6 bases, J lost 4 bases, and 15 bases lay in between. Germline V lookup: CDR1 MNHNY, CDR2 SVGAGI (reference sequence). The CDR3 coding sequence is TGTGCCAGCAGGGGCGGGGGCGATCCAGAGACCCAGTACTTC. It encodes CASRGGGDPETQYF.

The chain has TRBV27 and TRBJ2-7; D tentatively reads TRBD1 or TRBD2 (5 bases each). Trimming removed 0 bases at V and 2 bases at J, with 14 bases between. This CDR3 has 16 residues. Germline V gene lookup returns CDR1 MNHEY and CDR2 SMNVEV (reference sequence). As DNA, the CDR3 is TGTGCCAGCAGTTTATCCTGGACACGGGGAGCCTACGAGCAGTACTTC. It yields the protein CASSLSWTRGAYEQYF.